This T cell receptor (beta chain) was profiled in a study of vaccination and CD4 T cells after COVID-19. About the study: Convalescent cases consisted of six males and four females, of whom two were Hispanic. The stimulus for the cells was overlapping spike peptides derived from SARS-CoV-2, HCoV-NL63, HCoV-OC43 and HCoV-229E. Post-COVID draws followed diagnosis by a median roughly 99 days (range 35 to 161).

As for this clonotype: Antigen: not known.

The time point denotes: late sampling 161 to 241 days after vaccination in three convalescent patients. This sample's treatment: roughly ten-day PBMC culture with coronavirus spike peptide pools or control peptides (ViraFEST assay). Cultured CD4+ T-cell DNA underwent Oncomine TCR Beta short-read sequencing. Via MiXCR, TCRdb re-called the PCR reads, giving one row per CDR3 protein. Among some 17,000 distinct CDR3 sequences listed, over 40% were seen once. V gave up 3 bases and J gave up 9 bases, with 8 bases separating them. From germline, CDR1 is SEHNR and CDR2 FQNEAQ (reference sequence). This CDR3 has 11 residues.

The sample in question was CD4+ T cells from blood, cultured in vitro, obtained about 7 months after SARS-CoV-2 vaccination. The chain employs TRBV7-9 and TRBJ2-5; D unclear. The source is a human donor who had recovered from COVID-19. CDR3 amino acids: CASSLTTAQYF. CDR3 in DNA: TGTGCCAGCAGCTTGACGACGGCCCAGTACTTC.